The T cell receptor (beta chain) described here comes from a study of T cells in Graves' hyperthyroidism and ophthalmopathy. What was amplified from RNA transcripts were TCR beta CDR3 regions. HTBI primers were employed in a first-round RT-PCR of the TCR CDR3. TCRdb re-called the multiplex PCR reads with MiXCR, one entry per CDR3 protein. The data contain fewer than 650,000 distinct CDR3 sequences, 12% to 15% of them singletons. The CDR3 has 16 residues. V gave up 4 bases and J gave up 7 bases, with 20 bases separating them. Germline lookup yields CDR1 LGHDT and CDR2 YNNKEL (reference sequence). Specimen: blood. V usage is TRBV3-1 and J usage is TRBJ2-1, with D possibly matching TRBD1 (6 bases). This receptor was taken from a woman aged 18-29 years with Graves' ophthalmopathy. CDR3 coding DNA: TGTGCCAGCAGCCGACGGGACACGCTTTTGAGAAATGAGCAGTTCTTC. Translating it yields CASSRRDTLLRNEQFF.